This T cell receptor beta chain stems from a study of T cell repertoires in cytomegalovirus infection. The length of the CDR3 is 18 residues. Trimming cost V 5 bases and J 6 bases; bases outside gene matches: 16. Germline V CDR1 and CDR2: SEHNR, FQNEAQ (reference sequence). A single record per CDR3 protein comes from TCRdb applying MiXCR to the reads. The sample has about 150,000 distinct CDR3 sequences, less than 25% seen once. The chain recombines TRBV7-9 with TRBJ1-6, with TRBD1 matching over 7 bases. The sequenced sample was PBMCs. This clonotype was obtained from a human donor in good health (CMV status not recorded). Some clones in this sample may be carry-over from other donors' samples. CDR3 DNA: TGTGCCAGCAGCCAACCAACCGGGACAGTCAACCCTAATTCACCCCTCCACTTT. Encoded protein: CASSQPTGTVNPNSPLHF. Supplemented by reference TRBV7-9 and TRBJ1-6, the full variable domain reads DTGVSQNPRHKITKRGQNVTFRCDPISEHNRLYWYRQTLGQGPEFLTYFQNEAQLEKSRLLSDRFSAERPKGSFSTLEIQRTEQGDSAMYLCASSQPTGTVNPNSPLHFGNGTRLTVT.